Listed here are 13 T cell receptor beta chains from one sample, sequenced in a study of CD8 T cells in ankylosing spondylitis (dated by TCRdb to 2016 to 2017). Libraries were made using 5' RACE. TCRdb records Illumina HiSeq 2500 as the sequencer. TCRdb reran the public reads through fastp at Q25 and MiXCR, keeping productive beta chains. Merged by CDR3 protein, the rows form single entries marked with the most common genes and DNA. Within this sample are 40,000 to 50,000 distinct CDR3 sequences, with just under 4% of them counted one time only. The ten largest clones capture under 4.5% of the sample. Sequenced: blood, either unsorted or a sorted T cell fraction (not recorded which). Every receptor here comes from a female donor with ankylosing spondylitis or in good health (not recorded which).

This clonotype was counted a few times. The chain carries TRBV9 and TRBJ2-1, with 9 positions matching TRBD2. Germline V lookup: CDR1 SGDLS, CDR2 YYNGEE. Trimming at V came to 3 bases and at J to 2 bases, leaving 3 bases not matched to a gene. The CDR3 is made up of 15 amino acids. The CDR3 sequence is CASSALAGPYNEQFF. The CDR3 nucleotides are TGTGCCAGCAGCGCACTAGCGGGCCCCTACAATGAGCAGTTCTTC.

This clonotype occurred many times. This sequence joins TRBV9 and TRBJ2-7; 11 bases map to TRBD1. CDR1 and CDR2 from the germline V gene are SGDLS and YYNGEE. This CDR3 comprises 15 residues. The V gene end was trimmed by 2 bases and the J gene end by 3 bases; junction bases not matched to a gene: 4. CDR3 DNA sequence: TGTGCCAGCAGCGTCGCGGGACAGGGGGTCTACGAGCAGTACTTC. Amino acid sequence: CASSVAGQGVYEQYF.

This clonotype came up many times. The chain recombines TRBV9 with TRBJ2-5; no clear D gene. This CDR3 region has 13 residues. V was shortened by 0 bases and J by 5 bases, with 8 bases between the two germline ends. CDR1 and CDR2 from the germline V gene are SGDLS and YYNGEE. Written as DNA, the CDR3 is TGTGCCAGCAGCGTAGAAGTGGGGGAGACCCAGTACTTC. This sequence encodes CASSVEVGETQYF.

This clonotype showed up many times. The CDR3 region is CASSGGTGNNSPLHF. In DNA, the CDR3 is TGTGCCAGCAGCGGAGGGACAGGGAACAATTCACCCCTCCACTTT. The chain combines TRBV9 with TRBJ1-6, with 9 positions matching TRBD1. The germline gives CDR1 SGDLS, CDR2 YYNGEE. After removal of 3 bases from V and 7 bases from J, the junction contained 5 bases not matched to a gene. The CDR3 contains 15 residues.

In its sample, this clonotype was seen many times. The chain is built from TRBV9 and TRBJ1-2; D uncertain. CDR1 and CDR2 (germline): SGDLS, YYNGEE. The CDR3 has 14 residues. The V gene lost 2 bases and the J gene lost 1 base, with 9 bases spanning the gap. DNA of the CDR3: TGTGCCAGCAGCGTCCAGGACGGTAACTATGGCTACACCTTC. Its protein is CASSVQDGNYGYTF.

This clonotype came up a few times. V gene TRBV9 combines with J gene TRBJ1-3; D gene ambiguous. Per the germline V gene, CDR1 is SGDLS and CDR2 is YYNGEE. CDR3 length: 14 amino acids. Trimming cost V 3 bases and J 0 bases, with 7 bases left between them. The CDR3 region is CASSADISGNTIYF. The CDR3 DNA sequence: TGTGCCAGCAGCGCCGACATCTCTGGAAACACCATATATTTT.

There are many counts of this clonotype. This rearrangement joins TRBV9 to TRBJ1-5; perhaps TRBD1 as D (5 bases). The CDR3 is made up of 12 amino acids. V was cut by 0 bases and J by 9 bases, with 7 bases left in between. Per germline, CDR1 SGDLS and CDR2 YYNGEE. The CDR3 DNA reads TGTGCCAGCAGCGTAGCCGGGGGGCCCCAGCATTTT. This sequence encodes CASSVAGGPQHF.

This clonotype showed up many times. The V gene is TRBV9, the J gene TRBJ1-1; TRBD1 matches at 7 bases. V shed 4 bases, J shed 0 bases, and the junction held 3 bases outside the gene matches. The V gene's germline CDR1 is SGDLS and CDR2 YYNGEE. This CDR3 comprises 14 residues. CDR3 region: CASSNGQVNTEAFF. DNA for the CDR3: TGTGCCAGCAGCAACGGACAGGTGAACACTGAAGCTTTCTTT.

This clonotype was counted ten times or more. The genes are TRBV9 and TRBJ2-5; D may be TRBD2 (8 bases). This CDR3 spans 15 amino acids. V was shortened by 9 bases and J by 5 bases, with 23 bases between the two germline ends. Germline V gene sequence: CDR1 SGDLS, CDR2 YYNGEE. The CDR3 region has the DNA TGTGCCACCACCACGGGGGGGACAGATTCTGAGACCCAGTACTTC. Encoded protein: CATTTGGTDSETQYF. The variable domain in full, completed from reference TRBV9 and TRBJ2-5, reads DSGVTQTPKHLITATGQRVTLRCSPRSGDLSVYWYQQSLDQGLQFLIQYYNGEERAKGNILERFSAQQFPDLHSELNLSSLELGDSALYFCATTTGGTDSETQYFGPGTRLLVL.

This clonotype was counted between two and nine times. V is TRBV9 and J is TRBJ2-3; 10 bases fit TRBD2. Trimming cost V 4 bases and J 0 bases; bases outside gene matches: 8. Germline V gives CDR1 SGDLS, CDR2 YYNGEE. This CDR3 has 17 residues. CDR3 region: CASSFSGLAASTDTQYF. The CDR3 DNA follows: TGTGCCAGCAGCTTCTCCGGACTAGCGGCTAGCACAGATACGCAGTATTTT.

Many counts were recorded for this clonotype. The rearrangement links TRBV9 to TRBJ2-1; no reliable D call. Germline V gene lookup returns CDR1 SGDLS and CDR2 YYNGEE. V lost 0 bases, J lost 4 bases, and 8 bases lay in between. The CDR3 totals 14 residues. CDR3 region: CASSVASGYNEQFF. The CDR3 region has the DNA TGTGCCAGCAGCGTAGCCTCCGGGTACAATGAGCAGTTCTTC.

This clonotype was picked up many times. The rearrangement uses TRBV9 and TRBJ1-2; D uncertain. Trimming left V 0 bases short and J 0 bases short, with 9 bases between. CDR1 and CDR2 from the germline V gene are SGDLS and YYNGEE. CDR3 length: 15 amino acids. The CDR3, as DNA: TGTGCCAGCAGCGTAGCGCCAGAAGCTAACTATGGCTACACCTTC. This codes for CASSVAPEANYGYTF.

This clonotype was counted ten times or more. The J gene is TRBJ1-1, the V gene TRBV9, with a weak D call TRBD1 (6 bases). The V end lost 1 base, the J end lost 0 bases, and 10 bases lay between the germline ends. This CDR3 spans 15 amino acids. The germline gives CDR1 SGDLS, CDR2 YYNGEE. The CDR3 region has the DNA TGTGCCAGCAGCGTAACGGGGGACATGAACACTGAAGCTTTCTTT. Translated: CASSVTGDMNTEAFF.